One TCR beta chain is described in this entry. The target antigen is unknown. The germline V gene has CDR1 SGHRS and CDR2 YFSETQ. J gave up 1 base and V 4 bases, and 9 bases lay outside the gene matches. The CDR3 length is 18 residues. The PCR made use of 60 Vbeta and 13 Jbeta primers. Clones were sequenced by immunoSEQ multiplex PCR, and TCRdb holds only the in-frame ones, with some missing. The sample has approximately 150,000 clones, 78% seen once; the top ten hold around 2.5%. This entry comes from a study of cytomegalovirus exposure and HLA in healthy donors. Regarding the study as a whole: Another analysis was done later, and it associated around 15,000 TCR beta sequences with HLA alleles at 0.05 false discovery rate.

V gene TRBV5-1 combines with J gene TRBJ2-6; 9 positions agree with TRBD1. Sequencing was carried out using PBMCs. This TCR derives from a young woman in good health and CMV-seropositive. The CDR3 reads CASSRTGGIRSGANVLTF. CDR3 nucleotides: TGCGCCAGCAGCCGTACAGGGGGCATTCGGTCTGGGGCCAACGTCCTGACTTTC.